The 22 T cell receptor beta chains reported below all come from one sample, sequenced in a study of blood T cell repertoires in COVID-19 (dated by TCRdb to 2020 to 2022). Libraries were prepared through the immunoSEQ multiplex PCR assay. TCRdb provides this immuneACCESS table in a form limited to in-frame rearrangements. Some clones are lacking; in checked studies, under half of them reflect an unresolved V gene, and why the rest are absent is not known. The sample records over 200,000 clones, about 90% of which are singletons. The ten largest account for about 2% of the sample. The sequenced material came from peripheral blood. The source is a man aged 40-49 years with active or convalescent COVID-19.

The chain joins TRBV25-1 to TRBJ2-2; TRBD2 is a possible D gene (5 bases). This CDR3 is built from 16 residues. Trimming took 4 bases from V and 3 from J, leaving 15 bases between them. From germline, CDR1 is MGHDK and CDR2 SYGVNS. The CDR3 DNA follows: TGTGCCAGCAGTGGTCTTGAGGGATCACACACCGGGGAGCTGTTTTTT. Protein: CASSGLEGSHTGELFF.

V gene TRBV24-1 combines with J gene TRBJ1-4; TRBD1 matches 11 bases. The CDR3 loop spans 18 amino acids. Germline values: CDR1 KGHDR, CDR2 SFDVKD. V lost 2 bases, J lost 0 bases, and 4 bases stayed unmatched. CDR3 sequence reads: CATSDWTGGIATNEKLFF. The CDR3 DNA reads as TGTGCCACCAGTGATTGGACAGGGGGCATAGCAACTAATGAAAAACTGTTTTTT.

This clone was seen repeatedly, ten times or more. The chain employs TRBV20-1 and TRBJ1-1; D remains ambiguous. The CDR3 has 11 residues. The V gene's germline CDR1 is DFQATT and CDR2 SNEGSKA (reference sequence). V was cut by 8 bases and J by 1 base, with 8 bases left in between. In nucleotides, the CDR3 is TGCAGTCTGAAAGCGAACACTGAAGCTTTCTTT. Translating it yields CSLKANTEAFF.

V is TRBV6-6 and J is TRBJ2-7; TRBD1 matches 9 bases. CDR1 is MNHNY and CDR2 is SVGAGI in the germline V gene (reference sequence). The CDR3 is 15 residues long. After removal of 8 bases from V and 4 bases from J, the junction contained 12 bases not matched to a gene. This CDR3 reads CASGTGFSDRYEQYF. In DNA, the CDR3 is TGTGCCAGCGGGACAGGGTTTAGCGATCGGTACGAGCAGTACTTC.

The chain uses TRBV5-1 and TRBJ2-3; TRBD1 is a possible D gene (6 bases). Trimming removed 4 bases from V and 6 bases from J, with 12 bases in between. The V gene's germline CDR1 is SGHRS and CDR2 YFSETQ. The CDR3 spans 13 residues. The chain's CDR3 is CASSEQGSDTQYF. CDR3 DNA sequence: TGCGCCAGCAGCGAACAGGGTTCGGATACGCAGTATTTT.

This sequence joins TRBV29-1 and TRBJ1-2; TRBD1 aligns across 8 bases. The CDR3 loop spans 13 amino acids. The V segment lost 7 bases and the J segment 8 bases; nucleotides outside the gene matches: 12. Germline CDR1 reads SQVTM; CDR2 reads ANQGSEA. Written as DNA, the CDR3 is TGCAGCGCGCCGGGGCAGGGGGCATTCGGCTACACCTTC. Its translation: CSAPGQGAFGYTF. Filled out from reference TRBV29-1 and TRBJ1-2, the complete variable domain reads SAVISQKPSRDICQRGTSLTIQCQVDSQVTMMFWYRQQPGQSLTLIATANQGSEATYESGFVIDKFPISRPNLTFSTLTVSNMSPEDSSIYLCSAPGQGAFGYTFGSGTRLTVV.

The V and J genes are TRBV11-2 and TRBJ1-1, with TRBD1 identical over 7 bases. Losses at the gene ends were 5 bases for V and 8 bases for J; bases not matched to a gene: 5. The CDR3 covers 12 residues. CDR1 is SGHAT and CDR2 is FQNNGV in the germline V gene. CDR3 sequence reads: CASSRQGLEAFF. CDR3 bases: TGTGCCAGCAGCCGACAGGGTCTCGAAGCTTTCTTT.

This chain uses TRBV9 with TRBJ1-3; possibly TRBD1 for D (5 bases). The CDR3 is made up of 14 amino acids. Germline V gene data show CDR1 as SGDLS and CDR2 as YYNGEE. V was cut by 5 bases and J by 0 bases, with 9 bases left in between. The CDR3: CASSAGGSGNTIYF. CDR3 sequence (DNA): TGTGCCAGCAGTGCCGGGGGCTCTGGAAACACCATATATTTT.

This chain connects TRBV7-6 to TRBJ1-1; D unresolved. Trimming left V 1 base short and J 4 bases short, with 7 bases between. This CDR3 is built from 13 residues. Germline V gene sequence: CDR1 SGHVS, CDR2 FNYEAQ. The CDR3 loop is CASSLGGVTEAFF. DNA of the CDR3: TGTGCCAGCAGCTTAGGGGGAGTCACTGAAGCTTTCTTT.

The V and J genes are TRBV28 and TRBJ1-4, with 7 bases that match TRBD1. V dropped 4 bases and J dropped 8; count of bases not matched to a gene: 7. There are 14 residues in the CDR3. Per germline, CDR1 MDHEN and CDR2 SYDVKM. The CDR3: CASSSPLGGEKLFF. The CDR3 DNA follows: TGTGCCAGCAGTTCGCCCCTAGGGGGCGAAAAACTGTTTTTT.

The V gene is TRBV7-9, the J gene TRBJ2-5, with a weak D call TRBD2 (6 bases). This CDR3 has 15 residues. Per the germline V gene, CDR1 is SEHNR and CDR2 is FQNEAQ (reference sequence). V lost 2 bases and J lost 3, with 13 bases in between. CDR3 bases: TGTGCCAGCAGCTTACGTGGGGGGAAGAAAGAGACCCAGTACTTC. Its translation is CASSLRGGKKETQYF.

The chain carries TRBV27 and TRBJ2-7, with D hard to call. CDR3 length equals 13 residues. The V gene lost 5 bases and the J gene lost 0 bases, with 8 bases spanning the gap. Germline V gene lookup returns CDR1 MNHEY and CDR2 SMNVEV (reference sequence). CDR3 loop: CASSLALSYEQYF. The CDR3 DNA is TGTGCCAGCAGTCTGGCCCTCTCCTACGAGCAGTACTTC.

The rearrangement links TRBV18 to TRBJ1-1; unclear D gene. The V gene's germline CDR1 is KGHSH and CDR2 LQKENI. V was pared by 3 bases and J by 2 bases, with 25 bases between. The CDR3 has 19 residues. The CDR3 region has the DNA TGTGCCAGCTCACCGTTGAGGGTCGGCGGAAATAAGGGTAACACTGAAGCTTTCTTT. Translating gives CASSPLRVGGNKGNTEAFF.

This clone was observed a few times. This chain uses TRBV19 with TRBJ2-7; D gene unclear. The CDR3 runs to 12 residues. CDR1 and CDR2 (germline): LNHDA, SQIVND (reference sequence). V was clipped by 4 bases and J by 5 bases, with 9 bases between them. The CDR3 DNA reads as TGTGCCAGTAGTACTCCCCCCGACGAGCAGTACTTC. It translates to CASSTPPDEQYF.

This clone came up a few times. This chain joins TRBV15 and TRBJ2-7; 11 bases line up with TRBD2. CDR1 and CDR2 from the germline V gene are LNHNV and YYDKDF (reference sequence). J lost 2 bases, V lost 5 bases, and 8 bases had no gene match. CDR3 length equals 16 residues. The CDR3 protein is CATSGSGRVSPYEQYF. CDR3 coding DNA: TGTGCCACCAGCGGTAGCGGGAGGGTCTCACCCTACGAGCAGTACTTC.

V is TRBV28 and J is TRBJ2-1; TRBD2 might be the D (6 bases). Germline CDR1 MDHEN, CDR2 SYDVKM. The ends were cut back, 7 bases at V and 0 bases at J, with 13 bases in the middle. The CDR3 totals 15 residues. The CDR3 DNA reads as TGTGCCAGCAATCTAGCGAGGAGCTCCTACAATGAGCAGTTCTTC. As protein: CASNLARSSYNEQFF.

J is TRBJ1-2 and V is TRBV11-2; D remains unclear. CDR1 SGHAT and CDR2 FQNNGV come from the germline V gene. V shed 5 bases and J shed 0 bases, with 13 bases lying between them. This CDR3 is 15 amino acids long. As DNA, the CDR3 is TGTGCCAGCAGCCCCCGCGGCACTTCTAACTATGGCTACACCTTC. Its translation is CASSPRGTSNYGYTF.

The chain employs TRBV27 and TRBJ2-7; TRBD1 matches 8 bases. Losses at the gene ends were 8 bases for V and 5 bases for J; bases not matched to a gene: 8. This CDR3 has 13 residues. CDR1 and CDR2 (germline): MNHEY, SMNVEV (reference sequence). The CDR3 protein is CASRTGRRDEQYF. In DNA, the CDR3 is TGTGCCAGCCGGACAGGGAGGAGAGACGAGCAGTACTTC.

The chain employs TRBV5-8 and TRBJ2-1; possible D gene TRBD1, 6 bases. Trimming stripped 0 bases from V and 5 bases from J, with 6 bases between. The CDR3 covers 13 residues. The germline V gene has CDR1 SGHTS and CDR2 YDEGEE. The CDR3 loop is CASSLGQDNEQFF. For the CDR3, the DNA is TGTGCCAGCAGCTTGGGACAGGACAATGAGCAGTTCTTC.

The V gene is TRBV10-2, the J gene TRBJ2-3, with D perhaps matching TRBD1 (6 bases). Germline V gene data show CDR1 as WSHSY and CDR2 as SAAADI. Trimming removed 7 bases at V and 0 bases at J, with 14 bases between. This CDR3 contains 15 residues. CDR3 protein: CASTLTGNSTDTQYF. DNA for the CDR3: TGCGCCAGCACTTTGACAGGTAATAGCACAGATACGCAGTATTTT.

The chain links TRBV28 to TRBJ2-5; TRBD1 aligns across 8 bases. This CDR3 has 16 residues. Germline CDR1 and CDR2: MDHEN and SYDVKM. Germline trimming cut 5 bases from V and 5 bases from J; bases unmatched to any gene: 13. The CDR3 region is CASSPRTGSPLETQYF. CDR3 in DNA: TGTGCCAGCAGTCCCCGGACAGGGAGTCCCTTGGAGACCCAGTACTTC.

The chain's CDR3 is CASSFITGTGNTEAFF. The CDR3 bases are TGTGCCAGCAGCTTTATCACCGGGACAGGGAACACTGAAGCTTTCTTT. V and J are TRBV5-4 and TRBJ1-1; 8 nucleotides align to TRBD1. Germline V gene lookup returns CDR1 SGHNT and CDR2 YYREEE (reference sequence). With V trimmed by 2 bases and J by 1 base, 7 bases remained unmatched. The CDR3 extends over 16 amino acids.